A single sample is the source of the 11 T cell receptor beta chains below, sequenced in a study of cytomegalovirus exposure and HLA in healthy donors (dated 2017 in TCRdb). Library creation used the immunoSEQ multiplex PCR assay. For the multiplex PCR, a mixture combining 60 forward primers for TCR Vbeta segments and 13 reverse primers for TCR Jbeta segments was used. Not all clones reach the TCRdb copy of this immuneACCESS table, which keeps in-frame sequences only. Checked studies attribute under half of the gap to unresolved V genes and leave the rest unexplained. The sample includes more than 20,000 clones, with 70% observed a single time. The top ten clones comprise 4% to 4.5% of the sample. The sample consisted of PBMCs. The receptors were sampled from a woman aged 45-60 years in good health and CMV-seronegative.

This chain joins TRBV5-6 and TRBJ1-5, with D perhaps TRBD1 (5 bases). The ends were cut back, 3 bases at V and 0 bases at J, with 13 bases in the middle. Germline V gene sequence: CDR1 SGHDT, CDR2 YYEEEE. There are 16 residues in the CDR3. The CDR3 region is CASSSGRGLSNQPQHF. The DNA for the CDR3 is TGTGCCAGCAGCTCAGGTAGGGGCCTTAGCAATCAGCCCCAGCATTTT.

The chain's CDR3 is CASSQETTGVGEAFF. CDR3 nucleotides: TGTGCCAGCAGCCAAGAAACGACAGGGGTGGGTGAAGCTTTCTTT. The chain uses TRBV4-2 and TRBJ1-1, with 8 positions matching TRBD1. With V trimmed by 0 bases and J by 7 bases, 7 bases remained unmatched. Germline CDR1 LGHNA, CDR2 YNFKEQ. The CDR3 has 15 residues.

This clone appeared a single time. The chain links TRBV11-2 to TRBJ1-2; 9 nucleotides line up with TRBD1. After removal of 1 base from V and 7 bases from J, the junction contained 4 bases not matched to a gene. The CDR3 extends over 14 amino acids. CDR1 is SGHAT and CDR2 is FQNNGV in the germline V gene. CDR3 sequence (DNA): TGTGCCAGCAGCTTAGCACAGGGGGCGTCTGGCTACACCTTC. Translated: CASSLAQGASGYTF.

This clone was observed a handful of times. The V gene is TRBV9, the J gene TRBJ1-1; D is perhaps TRBD1 (5 bases). The CDR3 has 14 amino acids. The ends were cut back, 1 base at V and 4 bases at J, with 11 bases in the middle. The germline V gene has CDR1 SGDLS and CDR2 YYNGEE. Written as DNA, the CDR3 is TGTGCCAGCAGCGTACAGGGTTTGGGCACTGAAGCTTTCTTT. Translation gives CASSVQGLGTEAFF.

This clone appeared once. The V call is TRBV11-2, the J call TRBJ2-1; D ambiguous. Between the trimmed V and J ends, which lost 5 bases and 7 bases, there was a span of 6 bases. The CDR3 runs to 11 residues. CDR1 and CDR2 (germline): SGHAT, FQNNGV. The CDR3 DNA reads as TGTGCCAGCAGCCCTGCGAATGAGCAGTTCTTC. This sequence encodes CASSPANEQFF.

The chain employs TRBV5-1 and TRBJ2-5, with a tentative D call TRBD1 (6 bases). V was shortened by 4 bases and J by 2 bases, with 9 bases between the two germline ends. Germline V lookup: CDR1 SGHRS, CDR2 YFSETQ. This CDR3 comprises 13 residues. CDR3 sequence reads: CASSIQGQETQYF. The CDR3 region has the DNA TGCGCCAGCAGCATACAGGGTCAAGAGACCCAGTACTTC.

The chain carries TRBV6-1 and TRBJ2-7, with 11 bases matching TRBD2. Germline V CDR1 and CDR2: MNHNS, SASEGT. The junction had 11 bases not matched to a gene; V was cut back by 7 bases and J by 6 bases. This CDR3 contains 15 residues. DNA for the CDR3: TGTGCCAGCACCCTGGGGGGGACTAGCGGACCCGAGCAGTACTTC. Translation gives CASTLGGTSGPEQYF.

The genes are TRBV7-9 and TRBJ1-5, with no clear D. V lost 4 bases to trimming and J lost 0 bases, with 16 bases between them. CDR1 and CDR2 (germline): SEHNR, FQNEAQ (reference sequence). The CDR3 is 17 residues long. In nucleotides, the CDR3 is TGTGCCAGCAGCTCCCCCGGGTCGGGGATTAGCAATCAGCCCCAGCATTTT. Its translation: CASSSPGSGISNQPQHF. The entire variable domain, with the rest obtained from reference TRBV7-9 and TRBJ1-5, is as follows: DTGVSQNPRHKITKRGQNVTFRCDPISEHNRLYWYRQTLGQGPEFLTYFQNEAQLEKSRLLSDRFSAERPKGSFSTLEIQRTEQGDSAMYLCASSSPGSGISNQPQHFGDGTRLSIL.

This clone was found a few times. The chain joins TRBV27 to TRBJ1-2; TRBD1 agrees at 7 bases. J was trimmed by 8 bases and V by 5 bases; bases with no gene match: 8. This CDR3 region has 13 residues. CDR1 is MNHEY and CDR2 is SMNVEV in the germline V gene (reference sequence). This CDR3 is CASSPLTGTGYTF. The CDR3 region has the DNA TGTGCCAGCAGTCCCCTGACAGGGACCGGCTACACCTTC.

The gene calls are TRBV7-6 and TRBJ2-1; weak D call: TRBD2 (5 bases). The germline V gene has CDR1 SGHVS and CDR2 FNYEAQ. V dropped 2 bases and J dropped 6 bases, with 14 bases sitting between them. This CDR3 region has 15 residues. CDR3 nucleotide sequence: TGTGCCAGCAGCTTATTGCAGCTAGCTAGCAATGAGCAGTTCTTC. Translating it yields CASSLLQLASNEQFF.

The chain recombines TRBV5-1 with TRBJ2-7; D ambiguous. The CDR3 loop spans 14 amino acids. Germline V gene data show CDR1 as SGHRS and CDR2 as YFSETQ. V lost 4 bases and J lost 2, with 13 bases in between. The CDR3 DNA reads as TGCGCCAGCAGCCCCAGAAGTTTTCCCTACGAGCAGTACTTC. Encoded protein: CASSPRSFPYEQYF.